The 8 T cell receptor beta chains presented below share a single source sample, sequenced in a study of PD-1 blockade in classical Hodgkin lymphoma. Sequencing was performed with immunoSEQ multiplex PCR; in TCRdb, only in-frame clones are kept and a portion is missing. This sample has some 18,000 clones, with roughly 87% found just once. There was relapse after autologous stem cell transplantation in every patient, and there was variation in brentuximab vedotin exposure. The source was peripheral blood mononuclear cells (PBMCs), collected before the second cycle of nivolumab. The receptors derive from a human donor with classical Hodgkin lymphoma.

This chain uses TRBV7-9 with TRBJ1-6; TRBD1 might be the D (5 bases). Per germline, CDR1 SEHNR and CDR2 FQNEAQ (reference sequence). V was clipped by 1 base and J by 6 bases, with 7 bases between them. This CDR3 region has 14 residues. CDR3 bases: TGTGCCAGCAGCTTAGAGGACACTAATTCACCCCTCCACTTT. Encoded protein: CASSLEDTNSPLHF.

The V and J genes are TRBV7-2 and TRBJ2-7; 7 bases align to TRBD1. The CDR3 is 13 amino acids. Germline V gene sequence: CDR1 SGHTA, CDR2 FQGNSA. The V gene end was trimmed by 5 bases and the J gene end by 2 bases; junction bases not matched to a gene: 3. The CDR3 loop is CASSMGQTYEQYF. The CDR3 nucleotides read TGTGCCAGCAGCATGGGACAGACCTACGAGCAGTACTTC.

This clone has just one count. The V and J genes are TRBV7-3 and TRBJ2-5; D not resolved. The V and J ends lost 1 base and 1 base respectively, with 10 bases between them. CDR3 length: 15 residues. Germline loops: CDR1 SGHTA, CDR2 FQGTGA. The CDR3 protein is CASSLKSWGQETQYF. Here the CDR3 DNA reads TGTGCCAGCAGCTTAAAGTCGTGGGGCCAAGAGACCCAGTACTTC.

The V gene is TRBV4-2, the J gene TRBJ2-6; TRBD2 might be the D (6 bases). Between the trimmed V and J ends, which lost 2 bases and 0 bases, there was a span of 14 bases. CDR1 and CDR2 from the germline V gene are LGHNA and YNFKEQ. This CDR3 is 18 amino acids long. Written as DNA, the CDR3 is TGTGCCAGCAGCCAACTATCGGGACTCGGCTCTGGGGCCAACGTCCTGACTTTC. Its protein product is CASSQLSGLGSGANVLTF.

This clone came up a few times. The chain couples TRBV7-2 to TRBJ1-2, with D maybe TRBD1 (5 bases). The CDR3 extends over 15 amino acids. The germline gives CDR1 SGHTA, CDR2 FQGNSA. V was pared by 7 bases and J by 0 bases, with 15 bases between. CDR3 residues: CASNPAGASNYGYTF. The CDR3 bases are TGTGCCAGCAACCCCGCCGGGGCCTCTAACTATGGCTACACCTTC.

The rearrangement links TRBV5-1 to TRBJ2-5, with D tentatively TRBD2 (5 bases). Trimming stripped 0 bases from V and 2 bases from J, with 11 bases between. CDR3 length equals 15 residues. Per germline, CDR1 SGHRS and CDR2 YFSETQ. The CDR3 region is CASSLAQDSQETQYF. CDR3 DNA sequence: TGCGCCAGCAGCTTGGCCCAGGACTCACAAGAGACCCAGTACTTC.

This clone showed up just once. The CDR3 loop reads CAWNGPIETETQYF. The CDR3 nucleotides are TGTGCCTGGAACGGACCGATAGAAACGGAGACCCAGTACTTC. The J gene is TRBJ2-5, the V gene TRBV30; D is unresolved. This CDR3 has 14 residues. The V end was cut by 4 bases, the J end by 5 bases, with 17 bases between. CDR1 and CDR2 (germline): GTSNPN, SVGIG (reference sequence).

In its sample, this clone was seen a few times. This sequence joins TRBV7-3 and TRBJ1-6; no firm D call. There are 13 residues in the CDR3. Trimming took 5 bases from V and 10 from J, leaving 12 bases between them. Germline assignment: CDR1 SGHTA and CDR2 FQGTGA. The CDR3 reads CASSPNVGSPLHF. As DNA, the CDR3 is TGTGCCAGCAGCCCTAATGTCGGGTCACCCCTCCACTTT.